The T cell receptor beta chain under discussion was sequenced for a study of blood T cells in healthy people across ages. Study-wide points: Estimates of diversity drawn from one million T cells were considered underestimates. Long-lived and aged donors differed, with more naive CD4+ cells and higher diversity in the long-lived.

Combining a sample-barcoded 5' primer with a J-beta primer mix, a second PCR ran for 7 to 11 cycles. Every individual sample yielded 3 million or more paired-end reads (each containing CDR3). TCRdb itself ran the 5' RACE reads through MiXCR, one entry per CDR3 protein. The table has around 500,000 distinct CDR3 sequences, roughly 43% seen once. CDR3 length: 16 amino acids. V dropped 1 base and J dropped 0 bases, with 15 bases sitting between them. The germline gives CDR1 DFQATT, CDR2 SNEGSKA (reference sequence). Total RNA, at least 6 micrograms per sample, was extracted from PBMCs. Regarding this clonotype: What it binds is not known.

J is TRBJ2-5 and V is TRBV20-1; TRBD2 might be the D (6 bases). This receptor was obtained from an elderly man in good health. The sample taken for sequencing was blood. The CDR3 nucleotides read TGCAGTGCTAGAGGGTATGGTAGCGGAGACCAAGAGACCCAGTACTTC. Its protein is CSARGYGSGDQETQYF.